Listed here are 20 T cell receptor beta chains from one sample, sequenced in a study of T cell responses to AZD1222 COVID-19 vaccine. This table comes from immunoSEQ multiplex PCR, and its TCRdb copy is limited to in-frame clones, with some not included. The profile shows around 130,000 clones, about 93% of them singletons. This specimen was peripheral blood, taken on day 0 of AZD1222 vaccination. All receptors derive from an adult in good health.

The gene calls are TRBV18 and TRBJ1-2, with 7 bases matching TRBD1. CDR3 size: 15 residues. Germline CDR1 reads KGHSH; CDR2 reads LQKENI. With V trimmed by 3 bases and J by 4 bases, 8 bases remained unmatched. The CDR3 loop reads CASSPTGPSAYGYTF. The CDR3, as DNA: TGTGCCAGCTCACCGACAGGGCCGTCCGCCTATGGCTACACCTTC. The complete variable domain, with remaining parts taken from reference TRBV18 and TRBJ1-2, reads NAGVMQNPRHLVRRRGQEARLRCSPMKGHSHVYWYRQLPEEGLKFMVYLQKENIIDESGMPKERFSAEFPKEGPSILRIQQVVRGDSAAYFCASSPTGPSAYGYTFGSGTRLTVV.

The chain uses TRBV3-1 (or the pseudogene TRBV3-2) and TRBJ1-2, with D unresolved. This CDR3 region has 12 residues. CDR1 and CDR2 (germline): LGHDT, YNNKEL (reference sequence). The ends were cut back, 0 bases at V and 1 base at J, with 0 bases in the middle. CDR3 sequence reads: CASSQDNYGYTF. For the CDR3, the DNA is TGTGCCAGCAGCCAAGATAACTATGGCTACACCTTC.

For the CDR3, the DNA is TGTGCCAGTAGTCTACTTTCGGCACATGGCAACTATGGCTACACCTTC. It translates to CASSLLSAHGNYGYTF. This chain connects TRBV19 to TRBJ1-2; D is ambiguous. The CDR3 contains 16 residues. The germline CDR1 and CDR2 sequences are LNHDA and SQIVND (reference sequence). Trimming pared 5 bases from V and 2 bases from J, leaving 18 bases between.

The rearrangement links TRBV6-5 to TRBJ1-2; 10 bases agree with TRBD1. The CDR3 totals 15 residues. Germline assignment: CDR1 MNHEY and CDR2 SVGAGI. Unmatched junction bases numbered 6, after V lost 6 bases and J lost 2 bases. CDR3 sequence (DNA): TGTGCCAGCAGGACCCGGGACAGGGGAAACTATGGCTACACCTTC. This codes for CASRTRDRGNYGYTF.

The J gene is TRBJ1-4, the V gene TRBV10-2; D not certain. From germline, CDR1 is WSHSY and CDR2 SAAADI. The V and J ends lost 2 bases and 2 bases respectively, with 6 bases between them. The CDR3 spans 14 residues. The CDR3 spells CASSEMGTNEKLFF. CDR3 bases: TGCGCCAGCAGTGAGATGGGTACTAATGAAAAACTGTTTTTT.

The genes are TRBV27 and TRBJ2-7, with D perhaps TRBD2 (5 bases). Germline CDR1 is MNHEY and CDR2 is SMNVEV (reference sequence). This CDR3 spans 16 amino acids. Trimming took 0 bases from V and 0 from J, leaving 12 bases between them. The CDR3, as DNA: TGTGCCAGCAGTTTATCGGGAACGGGATACTCCTACGAGCAGTACTTC. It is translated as CASSLSGTGYSYEQYF.

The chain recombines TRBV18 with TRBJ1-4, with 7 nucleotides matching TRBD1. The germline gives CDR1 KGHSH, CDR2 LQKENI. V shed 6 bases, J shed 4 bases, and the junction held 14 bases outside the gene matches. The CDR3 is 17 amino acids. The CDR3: CASSDRDRTGINEKLFF. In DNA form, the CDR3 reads TGTGCCAGCTCCGACCGGGACAGAACGGGCATTAATGAAAAACTGTTTTTT.

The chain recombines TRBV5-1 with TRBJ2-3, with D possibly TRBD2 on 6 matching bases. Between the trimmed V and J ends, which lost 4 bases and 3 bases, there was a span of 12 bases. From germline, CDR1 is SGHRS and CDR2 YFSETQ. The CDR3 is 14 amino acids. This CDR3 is CASSPRDLTDTQYF. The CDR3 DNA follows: TGCGCCAGCAGCCCCAGGGACTTGACAGATACGCAGTATTTT.

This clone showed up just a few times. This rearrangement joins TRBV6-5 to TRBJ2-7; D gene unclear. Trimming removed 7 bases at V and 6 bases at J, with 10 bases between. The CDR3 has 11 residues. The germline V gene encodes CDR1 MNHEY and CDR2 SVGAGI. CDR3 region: CASKIGFEQYF. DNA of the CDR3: TGTGCCAGCAAGATTGGGTTCGAGCAGTACTTC.

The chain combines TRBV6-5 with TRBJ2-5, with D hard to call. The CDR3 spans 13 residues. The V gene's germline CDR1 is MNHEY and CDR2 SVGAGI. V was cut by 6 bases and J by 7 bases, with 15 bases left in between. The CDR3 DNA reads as TGTGCCAGCAGAGACACCGCCATGGGGACCCAGTACTTC. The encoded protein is CASRDTAMGTQYF.

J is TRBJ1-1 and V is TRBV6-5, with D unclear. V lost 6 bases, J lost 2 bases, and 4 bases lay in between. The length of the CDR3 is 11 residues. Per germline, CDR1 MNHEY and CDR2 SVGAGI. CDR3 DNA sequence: TGTGCCAGCAGCCGAAACACTGAAGCTTTCTTT. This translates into CASSRNTEAFF.

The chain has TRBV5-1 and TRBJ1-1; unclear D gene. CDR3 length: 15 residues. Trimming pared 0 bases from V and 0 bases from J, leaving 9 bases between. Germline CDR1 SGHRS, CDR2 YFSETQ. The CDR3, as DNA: TGCGCCAGCAGCTTGGGGGCAGCCATGAACACTGAAGCTTTCTTT. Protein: CASSLGAAMNTEAFF.

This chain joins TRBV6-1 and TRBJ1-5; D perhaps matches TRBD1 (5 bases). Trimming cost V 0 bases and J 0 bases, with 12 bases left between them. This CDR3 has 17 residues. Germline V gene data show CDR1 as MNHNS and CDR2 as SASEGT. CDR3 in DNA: TGTGCCAGCAGTGAAGCTTGGACATCCCTTAGCAATCAGCCCCAGCATTTT. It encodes CASSEAWTSLSNQPQHF.

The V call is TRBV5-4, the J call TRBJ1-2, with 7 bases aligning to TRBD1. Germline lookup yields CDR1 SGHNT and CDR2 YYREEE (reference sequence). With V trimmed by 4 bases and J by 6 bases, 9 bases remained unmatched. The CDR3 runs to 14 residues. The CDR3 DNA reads TGTGCCAGCAGCGGCCTACAGGGGCGAGATGGCTACACCTTC. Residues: CASSGLQGRDGYTF.

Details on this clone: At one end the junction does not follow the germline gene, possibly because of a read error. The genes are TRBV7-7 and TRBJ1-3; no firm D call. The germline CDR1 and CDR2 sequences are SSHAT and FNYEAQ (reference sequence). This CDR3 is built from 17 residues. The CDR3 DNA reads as TGTGCTAGCAGCTTAGCGCGTGGCAGGTGGACTGGAAACACCATATATTTT. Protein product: CASSLARGRWTGNTIYF.

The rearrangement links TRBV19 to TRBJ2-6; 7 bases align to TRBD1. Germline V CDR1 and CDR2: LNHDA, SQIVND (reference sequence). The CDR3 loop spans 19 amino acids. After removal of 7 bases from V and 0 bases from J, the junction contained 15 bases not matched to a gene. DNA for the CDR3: TGTGCCAGTACCGCAAGGGGGTCGACAGGGCTCTCTGGGGCCAACGTCCTGACTTTC. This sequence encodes CASTARGSTGLSGANVLTF.

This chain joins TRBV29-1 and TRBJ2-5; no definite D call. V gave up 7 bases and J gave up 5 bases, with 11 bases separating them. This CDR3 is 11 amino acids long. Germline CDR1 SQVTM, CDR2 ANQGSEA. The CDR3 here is CSALGVETQYF. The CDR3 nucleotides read TGCAGCGCGCTAGGAGTCGAGACCCAGTACTTC.

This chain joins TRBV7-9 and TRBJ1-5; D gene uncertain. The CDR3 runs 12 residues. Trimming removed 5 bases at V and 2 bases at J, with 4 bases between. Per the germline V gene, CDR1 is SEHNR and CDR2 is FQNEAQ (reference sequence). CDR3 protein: CASSDGNQPQHF. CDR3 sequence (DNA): TGTGCCAGCAGCGACGGCAATCAGCCCCAGCATTTT.

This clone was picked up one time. The CDR3 region has the DNA TGTGCCAGTAAAGGTTTAGCCCCCGGTTGGAGCAATCAGCCCCAGCATTTT. It yields the protein CASKGLAPGWSNQPQHF. The chain has TRBV19 and TRBJ1-5; D gene ambiguous. Per germline, CDR1 LNHDA and CDR2 SQIVND (reference sequence). The CDR3 totals 17 residues. The V end was cut by 7 bases, the J end by 1 base, with 20 bases between. The whole variable domain, remainder taken from reference TRBV19 and TRBJ1-5, is DGGITQSPKYLFRKEGQNVTLSCEQNLNHDAMYWYRQDPGQGLRLIYYSQIVNDFQKGDIAEGYSVSREKKESFPLTVTSAQKNPTAFYLCASKGLAPGWSNQPQHFGDGTRLSIL.

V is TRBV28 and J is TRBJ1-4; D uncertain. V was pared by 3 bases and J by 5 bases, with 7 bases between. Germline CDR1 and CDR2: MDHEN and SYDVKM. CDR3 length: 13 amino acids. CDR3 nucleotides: TGTGCCAGCAGTTTTCAAGGGAATGAAAAACTGTTTTTT. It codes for CASSFQGNEKLFF.